The 24 T cell receptor beta chains given below trace back to one sample, sequenced in a study of beta chain features in type 1 diabetes. The isolated RNA, all of it, was reverse transcribed, so expressed TCRB transcripts were what got sequenced. Produced via immunoSEQ multiplex PCR; TCRdb's table is partial and in-frame only. The table shows hundreds of thousands of clones, with 9.6% occurring only once. The specimen was naive CD4+ T cells from blood. Receptors originate from a woman under 30 in good health.

The chain couples TRBV18 to TRBJ2-3; 8 bases align to TRBD1. The CDR3 runs to 16 residues. Trimming at V came to 4 bases and at J to 1 base, leaving 7 bases not matched to a gene. CDR1 and CDR2 (germline): KGHSH, LQKENI. The CDR3 spells CASSQLQGGRTDTQYF. Written as DNA, the CDR3 is TGTGCCAGCTCACAATTACAGGGGGGTCGCACAGATACGCAGTATTTT.

This clone has more than one count but fewer than ten. The chain employs TRBV19 and TRBJ2-2, with D perhaps TRBD1 (6 bases). This CDR3 region has 13 residues. CDR1 and CDR2 (germline): LNHDA, SQIVND (reference sequence). V lost 3 bases and J 10 bases, leaving 12 bases between the germline ends. The CDR3 region is CASSIKGVVELFF. The CDR3 DNA is TGTGCCAGTAGTATTAAGGGGGTGGTGGAGCTGTTTTTT.

The V gene is TRBV2, the J gene TRBJ1-4, with TRBD1 matching 9 bases. Germline assignment: CDR1 SNHLY and CDR2 FYNNEI. The CDR3 consists of 16 residues. Trimming cost V 5 bases and J 4 bases; bases outside gene matches: 8. The CDR3 here is CASSSRDRVINEKLFF. CDR3 DNA sequence: TGTGCCAGCAGTAGCCGGGACAGGGTTATTAATGAAAAACTGTTTTTT.

V gene TRBV6-6 combines with J gene TRBJ1-1; the D gene is possibly TRBD1 (5 bases). Trimming pared 7 bases from V and 3 bases from J, leaving 12 bases between. Germline V gene sequence: CDR1 MNHNY, CDR2 SVGAGI (reference sequence). The CDR3 has 13 residues. The chain's CDR3 is CASTGAGDTEAFF. DNA of the CDR3: TGTGCCAGCACAGGTGCGGGGGACACTGAAGCTTTCTTT.

The gene calls are TRBV6-1 and TRBJ2-7; TRBD1 aligns across 9 bases. J gave up 0 bases and V 3 bases, and 6 bases lay outside the gene matches. CDR3 length: 16 amino acids. From germline, CDR1 is MNHNS and CDR2 SASEGT. CDR3: CASSDYRDRASYEQYF. In nucleotides, the CDR3 is TGTGCCAGCAGTGACTACCGGGACAGGGCCTCCTACGAGCAGTACTTC.

The J gene is TRBJ2-1, the V gene TRBV30; 16 nucleotides agree with TRBD2. Trimming took 3 bases from V and 1 from J; bases not matched to a gene: 6. This CDR3 contains 18 residues. Germline values: CDR1 GTSNPN, CDR2 SVGIG (reference sequence). The CDR3 is CAWSGTSGRAGSYNEQFF. The CDR3 DNA reads as TGTGCCTGGAGCGGGACTAGCGGGAGGGCCGGGTCCTACAATGAGCAGTTCTTC. Full variable domain (outside the CDR3, taken from reference TRBV30 and TRBJ2-1): SQTIHQWPATLVQPVGSPLSLECTVEGTSNPNLYWYRQAAGRGLQLLFYSVGIGQISSEVPQNLSASRPQDRQFILSSKKLLLSDSGFYLCAWSGTSGRAGSYNEQFFGPGTRLTVL.

The CDR3 sequence is CAGTSTIPRLAGGTDTQYF. The DNA for the CDR3 is TGTGCCGGGACTTCCACCATCCCCCGACTAGCGGGGGGCACAGATACGCAGTATTTT. The V gene is TRBV7-9, the J gene TRBJ2-3; 12 bases agree with TRBD2. The ends lost 11 bases at V and 1 base at J; junction bases unmatched: 19. CDR3 size: 19 residues. Looked up from germline, CDR1 is SEHNR and CDR2 is FQNEAQ (reference sequence).

In this sample, this clone turned up a few times. The rearrangement joins TRBV18 to TRBJ2-7; D may be TRBD1 (5 bases). Trimming cost V 2 bases and J 7 bases, with 12 bases left between them. CDR3 length equals 13 residues. Germline V CDR1 and CDR2: KGHSH, LQKENI. The CDR3 loop is CASSPKDNTEQYF. The CDR3 DNA follows: TGTGCCAGCTCACCAAAGGACAATACTGAGCAGTACTTC.

This clone has only a few counts. The chain employs TRBV4-1 and TRBJ1-2, with D perhaps TRBD1 (6 bases). V was pared by 3 bases and J by 7 bases, with 9 bases between. Germline CDR1 MGHRA, CDR2 YSYEKL. CDR3 length equals 12 residues. The CDR3 nucleotides read TGCGCCAGCAGCCAGGGGGCGATTGGCTACACCTTC. Amino acids: CASSQGAIGYTF.

A few counts support this clone. The chain employs TRBV11-2 and TRBJ2-1; D is ambiguous. This CDR3 contains 12 residues. V was trimmed by 3 bases and J by 2 bases, leaving 2 bases between them. In germline, CDR1 is SGHAT, CDR2 FQNNGV. Written as DNA, the CDR3 is TGTGCCAGCAGCTTCGCCTACAATGAGCAGTTCTTC. It is translated as CASSFAYNEQFF.

The rearrangement links TRBV5-1 to TRBJ1-2, with D possibly being TRBD1 (5 bases). Trimming left V 0 bases short and J 9 bases short, with 12 bases between. CDR1 is SGHRS and CDR2 is YFSETQ in the germline V gene. The CDR3 loop spans 13 amino acids. In nucleotides, the CDR3 is TGCGCCAGCAGCTTGGAAACGGGGGATCGCTACACCTTC. This sequence encodes CASSLETGDRYTF.

A few counts support this clone. The chain recombines TRBV30 with TRBJ1-4; TRBD1 matches 8 bases. Germline CDR1 reads GTSNPN; CDR2 reads SVGIG (reference sequence). The CDR3 runs to 13 residues. Losses at the gene ends were 5 bases for V and 5 bases for J; bases not matched to a gene: 4. The CDR3 region has the DNA TGTGCCTGGTCGACAGGGGTGAATGAAAAACTGTTTTTT. This codes for CAWSTGVNEKLFF.

Many counts were recorded for this clone. The V gene is TRBV11-1, the J gene TRBJ2-7; D is perhaps TRBD2 (7 bases). CDR1 and CDR2 (germline): SGHAT, FQDESV (reference sequence). This CDR3 is built from 15 residues. With 3 bases removed from V and 5 bases from J, the gap between germline ends came to 17 bases. The CDR3 loop reads CASSFLAGAAHEQYF. The DNA for the CDR3 is TGTGCCAGCAGCTTCCTGGCGGGGGCGGCTCACGAGCAGTACTTC.

This chain connects TRBV30 to TRBJ1-1; D remains unclear. Germline loops: CDR1 GTSNPN, CDR2 SVGIG (reference sequence). The CDR3 consists of 13 residues. V was shortened by 1 base and J by 2 bases, with 8 bases between the two germline ends. The chain's CDR3 is CAWSALINTEAFF. In nucleotides, the CDR3 is TGTGCCTGGAGTGCCTTAATTAACACTGAAGCTTTCTTT.

This clone was observed a few times. V is TRBV6-6 and J is TRBJ1-2; D might be TRBD1 (5 bases). The CDR3 contains 16 residues. The V gene's germline CDR1 is MNHNY and CDR2 SVGAGI (reference sequence). The V end lost 2 bases, the J end lost 3 bases, and 16 bases lay between the germline ends. The CDR3 DNA reads TGTGCCAGCAGTTACCCTGGACTGCGGGGGTACTATGGCTACACCTTC. The encoded protein is CASSYPGLRGYYGYTF.

This chain uses TRBV5-1 with TRBJ2-1; 7 bases are shared with TRBD2. This CDR3 spans 15 amino acids. Unmatched junction bases numbered 6, after V lost 0 bases and J lost 6 bases. The V gene's germline CDR1 is SGHRS and CDR2 YFSETQ. The CDR3, as DNA: TGCGCCAGCAGCTTGGACGACGGGGGGAGCAATGAGCAGTTCTTC. Its translation is CASSLDDGGSNEQFF.

This clone has only a few counts. The chain carries TRBV15 and TRBJ2-7, with 11 positions matching TRBD1. The trim removed 0 bases at V and 2 bases at J, leaving 3 bases unmatched. Germline lookup yields CDR1 LNHNV and CDR2 YYDKDF (reference sequence). This CDR3 comprises 16 residues. CDR3: CATSREPGQGAYEQYF. CDR3 DNA: TGTGCCACCAGCAGAGAACCGGGACAGGGGGCCTACGAGCAGTACTTC.

V usage is TRBV6-1 and J usage is TRBJ1-2; D is ambiguous. Looked up from germline, CDR1 is MNHNS and CDR2 is SASEGT. Trimming pared 10 bases from V and 2 bases from J, leaving 20 bases between. This CDR3 contains 15 residues. For the CDR3, the DNA is TGTGCCACCCTAGCAATAGGGCCTCAGAACTATGGCTACACCTTC. Its translation: CATLAIGPQNYGYTF.

In its sample, this clone was seen a few times. J is TRBJ2-1 and V is TRBV25-1, with D perhaps matching TRBD2 (6 bases). The V gene's germline CDR1 is MGHDK and CDR2 SYGVNS. This CDR3 contains 13 residues. The V end lost 6 bases, the J end lost 9 bases, and 15 bases lay between the germline ends. The DNA of the CDR3 is TGTGCCAGCAGCGCTAAACTCGGGGGTGAGCAGTTCTTC. This encodes CASSAKLGGEQFF.

In this sample, this clone turned up many times. The J gene is TRBJ2-1, the V gene TRBV18; 9 nucleotides match TRBD2. Per the germline V gene, CDR1 is KGHSH and CDR2 is LQKENI. Losses at the gene ends were 3 bases for V and 2 bases for J; bases not matched to a gene: 5. The CDR3 runs to 16 residues. The CDR3 reads CASSPASGVTYNEQFF. The CDR3 nucleotides read TGTGCCAGCTCACCGGCTAGCGGGGTGACCTACAATGAGCAGTTCTTC.

V is TRBV7-9 and J is TRBJ1-5; no clear D gene. From germline, CDR1 is SEHNR and CDR2 FQNEAQ (reference sequence). Trimming pared 1 base from V and 10 bases from J, leaving 8 bases between. The CDR3 has 12 residues. CDR3 bases: TGTGCCAGCAGCTTAGGGGAGGGCCCCCAGCATTTT. Its translation is CASSLGEGPQHF.

This clone was observed a few times. This chain links TRBV12-5 with TRBJ1-5; 7 bases align to TRBD1. Germline CDR1 reads LGHNT; CDR2 reads FRNRAP. The CDR3 loop spans 17 amino acids. Losses at the gene ends were 1 base for V and 0 bases for J; bases not matched to a gene: 6. The DNA for the CDR3 is TGTGCTAGTGGTTTGGCCGAGGGGGCTTATAGCAATCAGCCCCAGCATTTT. Translating gives CASGLAEGAYSNQPQHF.

The chain has TRBV5-4 and TRBJ2-1; 7 bases agree with TRBD1. From germline, CDR1 is SGHNT and CDR2 YYREEE (reference sequence). V was clipped by 0 bases and J by 9 bases; unmatched bases: 0. The CDR3 contains 12 residues. The CDR3 DNA reads as TGTGCCAGCAGCTTGGGACAGGGTGAGCAGTTCTTC. As protein: CASSLGQGEQFF.

The V call is TRBV2, the J call TRBJ2-1, with 12 bases fitting TRBD2. The V gene end was trimmed by 10 bases and the J gene end by 8 bases; junction bases not matched to a gene: 9. CDR1 is SNHLY, CDR2 FYNNEI, per germline. This CDR3 region has 14 residues. The CDR3 DNA follows: TGTGCCACCGGGCGGACTAGCGGGATTGATGAGCAGTTCTTC. Its protein product is CATGRTSGIDEQFF.